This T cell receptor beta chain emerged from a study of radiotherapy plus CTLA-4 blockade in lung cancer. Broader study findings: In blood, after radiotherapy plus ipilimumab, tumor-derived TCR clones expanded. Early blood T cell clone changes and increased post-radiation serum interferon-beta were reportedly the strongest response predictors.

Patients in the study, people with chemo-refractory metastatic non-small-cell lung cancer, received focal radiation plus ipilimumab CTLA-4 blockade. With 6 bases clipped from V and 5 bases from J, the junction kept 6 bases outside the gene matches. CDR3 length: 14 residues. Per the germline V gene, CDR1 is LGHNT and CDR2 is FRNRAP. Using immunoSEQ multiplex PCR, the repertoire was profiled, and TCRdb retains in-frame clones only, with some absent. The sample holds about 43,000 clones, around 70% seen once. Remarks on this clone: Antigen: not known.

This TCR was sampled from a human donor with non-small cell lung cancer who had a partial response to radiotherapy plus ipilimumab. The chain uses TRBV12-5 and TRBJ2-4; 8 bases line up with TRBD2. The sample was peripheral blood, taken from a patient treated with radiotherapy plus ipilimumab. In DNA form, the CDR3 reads TGTGCTAGTGGGACGGCGGGGGGAGAAAACATTCAGTACTTC. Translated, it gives CASGTAGGENIQYF.